The source of this T cell receptor beta chain is a study of metastatic and nonmetastatic thyroid tumors. Background on the study: Samples came from malignant and benign thyroid patients, and repertoires were compared across blood and tumor or nodule tissue.

Regarding the study as a whole: Across blood and tumor, TCR beta diversity in malignant thyroid tumors was reportedly significantly higher than in benign nodules.

CDR3 length: 15 residues. Germline CDR1 SGHTA, CDR2 FQGNSA. Trimming cost V 5 bases and J 5 bases; bases outside gene matches: 7. This clone was picked up many times. The antigen remains undetermined. Authors' analysis steps: Across clinicopathological groups, CDR3 differences served as the basis for building a distant-metastasis classifier for papillary thyroid cancer. TCRdb re-analyzed the PCR reads through MiXCR. None of the V and J calls come from the authors' own analysis; TCRdb made them. The sample lists 26,000 or so clones; around a sixth were seen once. Each patient went into thyroid surgery without having received any treatment.

The receptor comes from a male donor with papillary thyroid cancer or a benign thyroid nodule (not recorded which). Some clones in this sample may be carry-over from other donors' samples. The chain has TRBV7-2 and TRBJ2-1, with 9 bases matching TRBD2. The source material was blood. CDR3 in DNA: TGTGCCAGCAGCCTTAGCGGGAGCCCCGACAATGAGCAGTTCTTC. Translation gives CASSLSGSPDNEQFF.